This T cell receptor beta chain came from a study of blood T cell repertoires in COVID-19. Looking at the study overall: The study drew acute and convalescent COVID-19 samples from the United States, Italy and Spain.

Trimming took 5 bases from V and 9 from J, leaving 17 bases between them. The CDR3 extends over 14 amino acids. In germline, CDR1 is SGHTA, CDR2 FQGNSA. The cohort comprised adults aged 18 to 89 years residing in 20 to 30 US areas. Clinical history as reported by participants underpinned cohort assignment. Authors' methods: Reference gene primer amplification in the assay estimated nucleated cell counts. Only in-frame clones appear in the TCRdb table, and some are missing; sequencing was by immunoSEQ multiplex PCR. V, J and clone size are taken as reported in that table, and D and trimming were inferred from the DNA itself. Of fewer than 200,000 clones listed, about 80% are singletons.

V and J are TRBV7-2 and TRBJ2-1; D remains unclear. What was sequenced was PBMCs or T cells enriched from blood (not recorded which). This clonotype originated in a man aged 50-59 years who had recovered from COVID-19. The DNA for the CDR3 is TGTGCCAGCAGCCCCTCAGCCGGGTCGGGTGAGCAGTTCTTC. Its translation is CASSPSAGSGEQFF. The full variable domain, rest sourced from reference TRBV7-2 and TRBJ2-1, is GAGVSQSPSNKVTEKGKDVELRCDPISGHTALYWYRQSLGQGLEFLIYFQGNSAPDKSGLPSDRFSAERTGGSVSTLTIQRTQQEDSAVYLCASSPSAGSGEQFFGPGTRLTVL.